The following is a T cell receptor beta chain sequence with its context. No antigen is known for it. With the read ending 3 residues before the CDR3 end, the germline J gene is used to fill in that end. This record comes from a study of Tregs in tolerant kidney transplant recipients. Study results and caveats: Antigen-driven expansion was suggested because donor-specific Tregs expanded more than all Tregs in tolerant patients.

Sequencing was performed with immunoSEQ multiplex PCR; in TCRdb, only in-frame clones are kept and a portion is missing. This listing includes 30,000 to 35,000 clones. Unstimulated Tregs (CD4+CD25+CD127-) and CD4+CD25- non-Tregs were sorted from PBMCs. After removal of 0 bases from V and 2 bases from J, the junction contained 5 bases not matched to a gene. The CDR3 is made up of 15 amino acids. The V gene's germline CDR1 is SGHDT and CDR2 YYEEEE. The sequencing here drew on CD8+ T cells from blood, taken before the transplant. The sequence came from a human donor who received a combined kidney and bone marrow transplant. The J gene is TRBJ2-7, the V gene TRBV5-6; 7 bases fit TRBD1. CDR3 residues: CASSLARDRPYEQYF. The sequenced part of the CDR3 DNA is TGTGCCAGCAGCTTGGCCAGGGACAGACCCTACGAG.